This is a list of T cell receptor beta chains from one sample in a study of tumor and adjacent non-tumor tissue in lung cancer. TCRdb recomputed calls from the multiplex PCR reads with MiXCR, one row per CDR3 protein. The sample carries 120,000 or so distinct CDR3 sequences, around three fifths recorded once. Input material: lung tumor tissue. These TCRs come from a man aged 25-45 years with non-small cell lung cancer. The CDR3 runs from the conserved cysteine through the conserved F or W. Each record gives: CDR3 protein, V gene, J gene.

CDR3aa: CAVRRRGQGTANTGELFF
v_gene: TRBV10-3
j_gene: TRBJ2-2

CDR3aa: CASSPGLETSF
v_gene: TRBV6-2/TRBV6-3
j_gene: TRBJ1-1

CDR3aa: CSVAAGEDYGYTF
v_gene: TRBV20-1
j_gene: TRBJ1-2

CDR3aa: CATSDLSPSGLKTQYF
v_gene: TRBV24-1
j_gene: TRBJ2-5

CDR3aa: CTSSLEGTSPPEQFF
v_gene: TRBV11-3
j_gene: TRBJ2-1

CDR3aa: CANSLGENDEQYF
v_gene: TRBV12-3/TRBV12-4
j_gene: TRBJ2-7

CDR3aa: CDTTDLNSGGEQYF
v_gene: TRBV24-1
j_gene: TRBJ2-7

CDR3aa: CANSHASGGSGNTIYF
v_gene: TRBV4-1
j_gene: TRBJ1-3

CDR3aa: CSAEDRVGQPQHF
v_gene: TRBV20-1
j_gene: TRBJ1-5

CDR3aa: CSSNRDEQETQYF
v_gene: TRBV20-1
j_gene: TRBJ2-5

CDR3aa: CSARSQGGLNEQFF
v_gene: TRBV20-1
j_gene: TRBJ2-1

CDR3aa: CSVEEAGANYGYIF
v_gene: TRBV29-1
j_gene: TRBJ1-2

CDR3aa: CVSSQVSGPTDTQYF
v_gene: TRBV4-1
j_gene: TRBJ2-3

CDR3aa: CTSNLGGSRDTQYF
v_gene: TRBV11-2
j_gene: TRBJ2-3

CDR3aa: CASSPGTIYGCTF
v_gene: TRBV5-5
j_gene: TRBJ1-2

CDR3aa: CASRVGQGFETQYF
v_gene: TRBV12-3/TRBV12-4
j_gene: TRBJ2-5

CDR3aa: CASSYSRWVSDTQYF
v_gene: TRBV6-5
j_gene: TRBJ2-3

CDR3aa: CASSLSYLDQPQYF
v_gene: TRBV5-5
j_gene: .

CDR3aa: CSAPNRGRTPGSCFF
v_gene: TRBV20-1
j_gene: TRBJ2-2

CDR3aa: CSARGGPPTGGPTDTQYF
v_gene: TRBV20-1
j_gene: TRBJ2-3

CDR3aa: CASTQGAPNEKLFF
v_gene: TRBV12-3/TRBV12-4
j_gene: TRBJ1-4

CDR3aa: CSARVESRYEQYF
v_gene: TRBV20-1
j_gene: TRBJ2-7

CDR3aa: CSIVLPSSVAFF
v_gene: TRBV29-1
j_gene: TRBJ1-1

CDR3aa: CASSLEYTDAQCF
v_gene: TRBV11-3
j_gene: TRBJ2-3

CDR3aa: CASSADWGEKLFF
v_gene: TRBV12-3/TRBV12-4
j_gene: TRBJ1-4

CDR3aa: CASSSMRSGSISYEQYF
v_gene: TRBV12-3/TRBV12-4
j_gene: TRBJ2-7

CDR3aa: CASSHGEMGHNSPLHF
v_gene: TRBV6-5
j_gene: TRBJ1-6

CDR3aa: CASRSGQGVQPQHF
v_gene: TRBV12-3/TRBV12-4
j_gene: TRBJ1-5

CDR3aa: CASSPTGSYGYTF
v_gene: TRBV6-5
j_gene: TRBJ1-2

CDR3aa: CASNYLDRGLYGYTF
v_gene: TRBV6-5
j_gene: TRBJ1-2

CDR3aa: CSGEMNTFTQYF
v_gene: TRBV20-1
j_gene: TRBJ2-3

CDR3aa: CASTTGRAGEQYF
v_gene: TRBV6-6
j_gene: TRBJ2-7

CDR3aa: CASSLTPGEETQYF
v_gene: TRBV5-1
j_gene: TRBJ2-5

CDR3aa: CASSTHAQGVDTQYF
v_gene: TRBV7-3
j_gene: TRBJ2-3

CDR3aa: CASSPRGDIQYF
v_gene: TRBV6-5
j_gene: TRBJ2-4

CDR3aa: CASSTGGTGPQETQYF
v_gene: TRBV5-1
j_gene: TRBJ2-5

CDR3aa: CSDPRGQTEETQYF
v_gene: TRBV20-1
j_gene: TRBJ2-5

CDR3aa: CASSYGGTGVGQPQHF
v_gene: TRBV6-6
j_gene: TRBJ1-5

CDR3aa: CTSSQESSTFVNEQFF
v_gene: TRBV4-1
j_gene: TRBJ2-1

CDR3aa: CASKYSGEETQYF
v_gene: TRBV5-8
j_gene: TRBJ2-5

CDR3aa: CASIVAYVYSPLHF
v_gene: TRBV2
j_gene: TRBJ1-6

CDR3aa: CSTRDRRTTNQPQHF
v_gene: TRBV20-1
j_gene: TRBJ1-5

CDR3aa: CASSQRPSGGVVLGYNEQYF
v_gene: TRBV4-1
j_gene: .

CDR3aa: CASSLMLADNEQFF
v_gene: TRBV5-1
j_gene: TRBJ2-1

CDR3aa: CASTHSDRTTKNIQNF
v_gene: TRBV11-1
j_gene: TRBJ2-4

CDR3aa: CASSPFLLAGGGDTQYF
v_gene: TRBV4-2
j_gene: TRBJ2-3

CDR3aa: CFSSLSGEQFF
v_gene: TRBV11-3
j_gene: TRBJ2-1

CDR3aa: CASRLAEKYEQYF
v_gene: TRBV6-6
j_gene: TRBJ2-7

CDR3aa: CACSPGPGTGSHF
v_gene: TRBV12-3/TRBV12-4
j_gene: TRBJ2-3

CDR3aa: CACSSTGLAGGEQFF
v_gene: TRBV11-2
j_gene: TRBJ2-1

CDR3aa: CASSQDPSGGVNEQFF
v_gene: TRBV4-3
j_gene: TRBJ2-1

CDR3aa: CASTKLAGGNTGELFF
v_gene: TRBV7-8
j_gene: TRBJ2-2

CDR3aa: CSVRTSGGHDEQFF
v_gene: TRBV20-1
j_gene: TRBJ2-1

CDR3aa: CSVGQGRGRALYF
v_gene: TRBV29-1
j_gene: TRBJ2-5

CDR3aa: CANSPPGGGNSEQFF
v_gene: TRBV12-3/TRBV12-4
j_gene: TRBJ2-1

CDR3aa: CASSCRGGYTF
v_gene: TRBV12-3/TRBV12-4
j_gene: TRBJ1-2

CDR3aa: CSVEDPWTGSSGNTIYF
v_gene: TRBV29-1
j_gene: TRBJ1-3

CDR3aa: CASSPGTGPIYEYYF
v_gene: TRBV4-2
j_gene: TRBJ2-7

CDR3aa: CAGSSGEPGANVLTF
v_gene: TRBV6-2/TRBV6-3
j_gene: TRBJ2-6